These 22 T cell receptor beta chains share one sample of origin, sequenced in a study of T cell responses to AZD1222 COVID-19 vaccine. This table comes from immunoSEQ multiplex PCR, and its TCRdb copy is limited to in-frame clones, with some not included. The sample carries some 150,000 clones, 93% recorded once. Sequencing was performed on peripheral blood, taken on day 0 of AZD1222 vaccination. These receptors all come from an adult in good health.

The V call is TRBV4-1, the J call TRBJ2-1, with D possibly being TRBD2 (6 bases). The V gene's germline CDR1 is MGHRA and CDR2 YSYEKL. The V end lost 1 base, the J end lost 13 bases, and 17 bases lay between the germline ends. CDR3 length: 14 amino acids. CDR3 in DNA: TGCGCCAGCAGCCAAGCCGACCGGAGGGCCGATCAGTTCTTC. Its protein product is CASSQADRRADQFF.

V gene TRBV28 combines with J gene TRBJ2-1, with 9 bases identical to TRBD2. Germline lookup yields CDR1 MDHEN and CDR2 SYDVKM. The CDR3 is 14 residues long. Trimming removed 9 bases from V and 6 bases from J; junction bases left unmatched: 9. This CDR3 reads CASQLAGTINEQFF. CDR3 in DNA: TGTGCCAGTCAGCTAGCGGGGACAATCAATGAGCAGTTCTTC.

This clone has more than one count but fewer than ten. This chain links TRBV19 with TRBJ2-2; D gene ambiguous. V dropped 5 bases and J dropped 3 bases, with 10 bases sitting between them. The germline V gene has CDR1 LNHDA and CDR2 SQIVND (reference sequence). This CDR3 comprises 14 residues. The CDR3: CASSPQADTGELFF. The CDR3 DNA is TGTGCCAGTAGTCCCCAGGCTGACACCGGGGAGCTGTTTTTT.

The chain links TRBV14 to TRBJ1-2; D not certain. Germline assignment: CDR1 SGHDN and CDR2 FVKESK. The ends were cut back, 3 bases at V and 8 bases at J, with 10 bases in the middle. The CDR3 has 12 residues. Here the CDR3 DNA reads TGTGCCAGCAGCCACAAACACGGGGGCTACACCTTC. As protein: CASSHKHGGYTF.

The chain employs TRBV4-2 and TRBJ1-2; D remains ambiguous. Germline CDR1 and CDR2: LGHNA and YNFKEQ. This CDR3 region has 15 residues. Trimming took 0 bases from V and 8 from J, leaving 16 bases between them. The CDR3 sequence: CASSQEGGVFLGYTF. The CDR3 DNA reads as TGTGCCAGCAGCCAAGAGGGTGGAGTATTCCTCGGCTACACCTTC.

This rearrangement joins TRBV3-1 (or the pseudogene TRBV3-2) to TRBJ1-6; D unresolved. This CDR3 comprises 14 residues. The germline V and J ends were trimmed by 4 bases and 8 bases, with 12 bases remaining between them. CDR1 is LGHDT, CDR2 YNNKEL, per germline (reference sequence). The CDR3: CASSPFKGDSPLHF. DNA for the CDR3: TGTGCCAGCAGCCCATTCAAGGGCGATTCACCCCTCCACTTT.

The V call is TRBV10-3, the J call TRBJ1-2; D not certain. CDR1 is ENHRY, CDR2 SYGVKD, per germline. There are 15 residues in the CDR3. Trimming removed 8 bases at V and 0 bases at J, with 16 bases between. This chain's CDR3 is CAIPITENPNYGYTF. The CDR3 DNA follows: TGTGCCATCCCGATCACAGAAAATCCTAACTATGGCTACACCTTC.

This chain links TRBV3-1 (or the pseudogene TRBV3-2) with TRBJ1-1, with D hard to call. Germline lookup yields CDR1 LGHDT and CDR2 YNNKEL (reference sequence). The V end was cut by 0 bases, the J end by 8 bases, with 16 bases between. The length of the CDR3 is 15 residues. CDR3 protein: CASSQESLGSAEAFF. CDR3 coding DNA: TGTGCCAGCAGCCAAGAATCTCTAGGATCGGCCGAAGCTTTCTTT.

This chain joins TRBV3-1 (or the pseudogene TRBV3-2) and TRBJ1-6; the D gene is possibly TRBD1 (5 bases). V was cut by 1 base and J by 6 bases, with 7 bases left in between. This CDR3 comprises 14 residues. The germline CDR1 and CDR2 sequences are LGHDT and YNNKEL (reference sequence). The CDR3 region is CASSQGDSNSPLHF. The CDR3 nucleotides read TGTGCCAGCAGCCAAGGGGACTCTAATTCACCCCTCCACTTT.

The V gene is TRBV10-3, the J gene TRBJ2-2, with a possible D match to TRBD1 (6 bases). Germline CDR1 ENHRY, CDR2 SYGVKD. The CDR3 consists of 16 residues. V lost 2 bases, J lost 2 bases, and 12 bases lay in between. DNA for the CDR3: TGTGCCATCAGTGAGCCCCCGGGACAAAACACCGGGGAGCTGTTTTTT. As protein: CAISEPPGQNTGELFF.

The J gene is TRBJ1-3, the V gene TRBV10-3; D may be TRBD1 (5 bases). V lost 9 bases to trimming and J lost 0 bases, with 9 bases between them. CDR1 and CDR2 from the germline V gene are ENHRY and SYGVKD. This CDR3 region has 13 residues. For the CDR3, the DNA is TGTGCCATGGGGGGGGACTCTGGAAACACCATATATTTT. Residues: CAMGGDSGNTIYF.

This chain links TRBV27 with TRBJ1-2; 7 nucleotides agree with TRBD1. This CDR3 spans 13 amino acids. Trimming cost V 4 bases and J 9 bases; bases outside gene matches: 8. Germline V CDR1 and CDR2: MNHEY, SMNVEV (reference sequence). CDR3 loop: CASSWDRGGSYTF. The CDR3 region has the DNA TGTGCCAGCAGTTGGGACAGAGGGGGCAGCTACACCTTC.

The chain uses TRBV29-1 and TRBJ1-2, with D perhaps TRBD1 (6 bases). Between the trimmed V and J ends, which lost 4 bases and 6 bases, there was a span of 12 bases. Germline CDR1 reads SQVTM; CDR2 reads ANQGSEA. The CDR3 length is 12 residues. This chain's CDR3 is CSVGGDTHGYTF. CDR3 nucleotides: TGCAGCGTTGGAGGGGACACGCATGGCTACACCTTC.

The chain employs TRBV10-1 and TRBJ2-1; 7 bases fit TRBD1. There are 19 residues in the CDR3. CDR1 and CDR2 from the germline V gene are WNHNN and SYGVQD (reference sequence). Trimming at V came to 3 bases and at J to 0 bases, leaving 14 bases not matched to a gene. DNA of the CDR3: TGCGCCAGCAGTGACCAGGCAGGGGGTACACAAAGCTCCTACAATGAGCAGTTCTTC. Translation gives CASSDQAGGTQSSYNEQFF.

This sequence joins TRBV10-3 and TRBJ1-1, with unresolved D. The ends were cut back, 0 bases at V and 10 bases at J, with 12 bases in the middle. Per germline, CDR1 ENHRY and CDR2 SYGVKD. The CDR3 totals 13 residues. Here the CDR3 DNA reads TGTGCCATCAGTGAGTCGGGAGGGTTTCGAGCTTTCTTT. Amino acid sequence: CAISESGGFRAFF.

V and J are TRBV18 and TRBJ1-1; TRBD1 aligns across 9 bases. CDR1 is KGHSH and CDR2 is LQKENI in the germline V gene. The junction had 12 bases not matched to a gene; V was cut back by 3 bases and J by 1 base. The CDR3 is made up of 18 amino acids. For the CDR3, the DNA is TGTGCCAGCTCACCGTCTTGGGGACAGGGTGGAACGAACACTGAAGCTTTCTTT. Residues: CASSPSWGQGGTNTEAFF.

V is TRBV6-5 and J is TRBJ1-2; possibly TRBD1 for D (6 bases). The CDR3 length is 15 residues. The germline V gene has CDR1 MNHEY and CDR2 SVGAGI. Trimming cost V 5 bases and J 8 bases, with 21 bases left between them. The CDR3, as DNA: TGTGCCAGCAGTCGCGGGGGGCAGGGATGGGGAGGCTACACCTTC. It specifies CASSRGGQGWGGYTF.

The chain couples TRBV11-3 to TRBJ2-7; possible D gene TRBD1, 5 bases. Deletions cut 5 bases from V and 0 bases from J, with 14 bases between. This CDR3 has 15 residues. Germline V CDR1 and CDR2: SGHNT, YENEEA. The CDR3 sequence is CASSPGQGSSYEQYF. The DNA of the CDR3 is TGTGCCAGCAGCCCGGGCCAGGGCAGCTCCTACGAGCAGTACTTC.

This chain joins TRBV10-2 and TRBJ2-6; D is unclear. V was clipped by 4 bases and J by 3 bases, with 10 bases between them. The germline V gene has CDR1 WSHSY and CDR2 SAAADI. CDR3 size: 15 residues. As DNA, the CDR3 is TGCGCCAGCAGTGGCGTGGCAGTTGGGGCCAACGTCCTGACTTTC. It encodes CASSGVAVGANVLTF.

A word on this clone: The sample contains more than one DNA sequence encoding this CDR3. The V and J genes are TRBV30 and TRBJ2-7; D gene uncertain. V lost 3 bases and J 3 bases, leaving 9 bases between the germline ends. Germline V gene data show CDR1 as GTSNPN and CDR2 as SVGIG (reference sequence). The CDR3 length is 12 residues. CDR3 in amino acids: CAWSVSGYEQYF. CDR3 sequence (DNA): TGTGCCTGGAGCGTATCGGGCTACGAGCAGTACTTC.

This chain uses TRBV19 with TRBJ2-2; 13 bases fit TRBD2. Trimming at V came to 7 bases and at J to 5 bases, leaving 10 bases not matched to a gene. This CDR3 comprises 17 residues. Germline lookup yields CDR1 LNHDA and CDR2 SQIVND (reference sequence). The CDR3: CASTPSRTSGRTGELFF. In DNA, the CDR3 is TGTGCCAGTACCCCATCCCGGACTAGCGGGAGAACCGGGGAGCTGTTTTTT.

The V and J genes are TRBV5-5 and TRBJ1-6, with 9 positions matching TRBD1. V shed 6 bases and J 1 base; nucleotides not matched to a gene: 5. Germline CDR1 reads SGHKS; CDR2 reads YYEKEE (reference sequence). The CDR3 consists of 16 residues. This chain's CDR3 is CASTLQGASYNSPLHF. The CDR3 DNA reads TGTGCCAGCACCCTACAGGGGGCATCCTATAATTCACCCCTCCACTTT.